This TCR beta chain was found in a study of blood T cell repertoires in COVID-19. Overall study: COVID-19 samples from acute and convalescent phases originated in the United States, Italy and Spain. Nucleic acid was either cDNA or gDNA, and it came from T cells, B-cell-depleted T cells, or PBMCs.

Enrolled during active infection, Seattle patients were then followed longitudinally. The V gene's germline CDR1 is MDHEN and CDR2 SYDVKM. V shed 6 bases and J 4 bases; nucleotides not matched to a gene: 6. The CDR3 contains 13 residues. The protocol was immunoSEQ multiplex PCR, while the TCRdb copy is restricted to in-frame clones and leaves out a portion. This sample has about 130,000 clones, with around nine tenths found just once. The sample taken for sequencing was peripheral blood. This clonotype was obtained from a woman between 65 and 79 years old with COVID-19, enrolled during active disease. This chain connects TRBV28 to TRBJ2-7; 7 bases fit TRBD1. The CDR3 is CASSLTGVYEQYF. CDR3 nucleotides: TGTGCCAGCAGCTTAACAGGGGTGTACGAGCAGTACTTC.